The rows below give T cell receptor beta chains drawn from one sample of a study of T cell repertoires in cytomegalovirus infection. MiXCR, applied by TCRdb to the reads, yields one record per CDR3 protein. Of a few hundred thousand distinct CDR3 sequences listed, under 20% are singletons. Input material: PBMCs. Source of these receptors: a human donor in good health (CMV status not recorded). Some clones in this sample may be carry-over from other donors' samples. Both conserved end residues are trimmed from each CDR3. Expanded clones are given a class, and other clones once, few, many or no size at all.

abundance: .; v_gene: TRBV2; CDR3aa: ASSVGELSRYT
abundance: many; v_gene: TRBV12-5; CDR3aa: ASASVDGLETQY
abundance: many; v_gene: TRBV6-5; CDR3aa: ASSYRGQGRDEQY
abundance: many; v_gene: TRBV7-2; CDR3aa: ASSSQMGQGLSV
abundance: many; v_gene: TRBV7-8; CDR3aa: ASSLAGSHNSPLH
abundance: few; v_gene: TRBV5-1; CDR3aa: ASSPWEYTEAF
abundance: few; v_gene: TRBV2; CDR3aa: ASSEVRSNQPQH
abundance: .; v_gene: TRBV20-1; CDR3aa: SARDYGQGEYEQY
abundance: .; v_gene: TRBV12-3/TRBV12-4; CDR3aa: ASSLNRGLHNEQF
abundance: .; v_gene: TRBV3-1; CDR3aa: ASSQDPGGTQY
abundance: .; v_gene: TRBV27; CDR3aa: ASSAGTGGITEAF
abundance: once; v_gene: TRBV6-6; CDR3aa: ASSSNNQPQH
abundance: .; v_gene: TRBV6-2/TRBV6-3; CDR3aa: ASSYHFRLGGNYGYT
abundance: .; v_gene: TRBV5-6; CDR3aa: ASSHRQGRAQPQH
abundance: few; v_gene: TRBV6-2/TRBV6-3; CDR3aa: ASRPSGNSYEQY
abundance: .; v_gene: TRBV2; CDR3aa: ASRASTGSYNSPLH
abundance: many; v_gene: TRBV7-2; CDR3aa: ASSPTTSMNTEAF
abundance: .; v_gene: TRBV27; CDR3aa: ASTGGAVWQESSYEQY
abundance: few; v_gene: TRBV4-3; CDR3aa: ASSHRRAESPLH
abundance: .; v_gene: TRBV20-1; CDR3aa: SARDHHRESYEQY
abundance: few; v_gene: TRBV12-3/TRBV12-4; CDR3aa: ASSYRDQGELF
abundance: many; v_gene: TRBV28; CDR3aa: ASSLNRATGANVLT
abundance: few; v_gene: TRBV4-3; CDR3aa: ASSLSHQGSPSGAF
abundance: many; v_gene: TRBV7-2; CDR3aa: ASSLGQPSETQY
abundance: .; v_gene: TRBV6-5; CDR3aa: ASSRVGTGTGELF
abundance: many; v_gene: TRBV7-2; CDR3aa: ASSRGLVRQETQY